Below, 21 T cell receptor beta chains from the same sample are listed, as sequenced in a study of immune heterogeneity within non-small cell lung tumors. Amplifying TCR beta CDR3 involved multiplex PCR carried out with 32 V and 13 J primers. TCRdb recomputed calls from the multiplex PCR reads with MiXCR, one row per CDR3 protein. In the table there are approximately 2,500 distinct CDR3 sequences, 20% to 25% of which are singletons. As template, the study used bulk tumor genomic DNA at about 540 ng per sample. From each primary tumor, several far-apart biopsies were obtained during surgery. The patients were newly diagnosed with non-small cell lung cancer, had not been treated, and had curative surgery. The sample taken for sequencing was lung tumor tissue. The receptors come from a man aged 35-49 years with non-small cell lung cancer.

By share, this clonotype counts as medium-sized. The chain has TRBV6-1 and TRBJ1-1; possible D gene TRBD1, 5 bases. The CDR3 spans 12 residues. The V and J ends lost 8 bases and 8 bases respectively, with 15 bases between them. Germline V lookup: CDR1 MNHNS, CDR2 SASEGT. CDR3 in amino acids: CASSRDGPEAFF. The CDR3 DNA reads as TGTGCCAGCTCGCGGGACGGCCCAGAAGCTTTCTTT.

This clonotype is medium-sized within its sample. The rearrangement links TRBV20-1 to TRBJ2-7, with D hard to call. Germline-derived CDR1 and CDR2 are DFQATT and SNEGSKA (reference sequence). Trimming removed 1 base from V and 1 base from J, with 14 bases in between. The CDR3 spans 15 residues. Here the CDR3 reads CSARVPRVSSYEQYF. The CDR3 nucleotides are TGCAGTGCTAGAGTTCCTCGGGTTTCGTCCTACGAGCAGTACTTC.

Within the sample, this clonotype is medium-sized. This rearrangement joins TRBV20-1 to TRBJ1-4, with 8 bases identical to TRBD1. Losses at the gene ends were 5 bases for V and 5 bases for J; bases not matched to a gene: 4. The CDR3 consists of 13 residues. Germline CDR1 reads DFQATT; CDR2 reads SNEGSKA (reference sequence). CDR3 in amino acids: CSAGGQVNEKLFF. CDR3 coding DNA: TGCAGTGCTGGGGGACAGGTGAATGAAAAACTGTTTTTT.

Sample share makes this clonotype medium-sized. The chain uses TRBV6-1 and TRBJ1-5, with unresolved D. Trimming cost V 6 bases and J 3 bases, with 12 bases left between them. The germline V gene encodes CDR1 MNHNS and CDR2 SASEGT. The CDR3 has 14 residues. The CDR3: CASRADGNNQPQHF. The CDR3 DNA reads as TGTGCCAGCAGGGCGGACGGTAACAATCAGCCCCAGCATTTT.

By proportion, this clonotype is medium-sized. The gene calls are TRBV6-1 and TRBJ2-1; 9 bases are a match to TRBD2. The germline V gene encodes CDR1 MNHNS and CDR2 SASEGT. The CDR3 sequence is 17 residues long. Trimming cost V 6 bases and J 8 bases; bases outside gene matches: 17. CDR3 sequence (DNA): TGTGCCAGCAGCCGTCCGTCCTTAGCGGGAGCGCTAGATGAGCAGTTCTTC. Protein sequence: CASSRPSLAGALDEQFF.

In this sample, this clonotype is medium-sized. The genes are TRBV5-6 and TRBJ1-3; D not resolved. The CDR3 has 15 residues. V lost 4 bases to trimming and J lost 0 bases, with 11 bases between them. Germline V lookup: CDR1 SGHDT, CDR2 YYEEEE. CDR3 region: CASSQTVISGNTIYF. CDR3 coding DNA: TGTGCCAGCAGCCAGACGGTCATCTCTGGAAACACCATATATTTT.

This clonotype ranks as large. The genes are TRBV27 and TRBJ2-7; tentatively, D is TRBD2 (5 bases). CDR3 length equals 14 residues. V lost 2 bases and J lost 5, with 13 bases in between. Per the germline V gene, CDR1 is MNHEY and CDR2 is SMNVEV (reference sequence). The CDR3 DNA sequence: TGTGCCAGCAGTTTAGGAGGAAAGGGTCACGAGCAGTACTTC. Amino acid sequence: CASSLGGKGHEQYF.

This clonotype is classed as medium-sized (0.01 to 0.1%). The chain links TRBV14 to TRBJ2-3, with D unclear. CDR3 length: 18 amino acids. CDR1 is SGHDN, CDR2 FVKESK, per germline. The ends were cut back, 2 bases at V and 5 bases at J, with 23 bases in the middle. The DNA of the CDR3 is TGTGCCAGCAGCCAACCCCAAGGCGTATGGCTAGATCAAGATACGCAGTATTTT. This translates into CASSQPQGVWLDQDTQYF.

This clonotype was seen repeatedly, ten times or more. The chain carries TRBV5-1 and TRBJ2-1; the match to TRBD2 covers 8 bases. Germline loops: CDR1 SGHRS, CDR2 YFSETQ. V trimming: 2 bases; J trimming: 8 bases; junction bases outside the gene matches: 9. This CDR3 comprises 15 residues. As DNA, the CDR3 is TGCGCCAGCAGCTTCTCCGGGACTAGGTTTGATGAGCAGTTCTTC. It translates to CASSFSGTRFDEQFF.

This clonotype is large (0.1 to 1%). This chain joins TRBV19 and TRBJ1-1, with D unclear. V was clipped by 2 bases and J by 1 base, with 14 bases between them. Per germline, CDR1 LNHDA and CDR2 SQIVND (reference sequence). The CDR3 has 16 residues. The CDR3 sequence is CASSILWESTNTEAFF. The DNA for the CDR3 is TGTGCCAGTAGTATACTTTGGGAGTCCACGAACACTGAAGCTTTCTTT.

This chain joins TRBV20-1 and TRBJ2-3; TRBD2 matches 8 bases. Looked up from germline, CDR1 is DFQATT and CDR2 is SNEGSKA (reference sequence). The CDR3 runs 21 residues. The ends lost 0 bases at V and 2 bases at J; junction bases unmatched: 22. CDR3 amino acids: CSAREYILHWLTSGPTDTQYF. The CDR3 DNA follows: TGCAGTGCTAGAGAGTATATCCTTCATTGGTTAACTAGCGGCCCCACAGATACGCAGTATTTT.

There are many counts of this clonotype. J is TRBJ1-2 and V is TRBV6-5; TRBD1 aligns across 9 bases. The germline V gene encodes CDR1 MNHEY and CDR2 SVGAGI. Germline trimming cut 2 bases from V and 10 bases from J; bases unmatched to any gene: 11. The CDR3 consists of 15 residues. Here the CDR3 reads CASSYPGTGRWDYTF. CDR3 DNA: TGTGCCAGCAGTTACCCCGGGACAGGGCGATGGGACTACACCTTC.

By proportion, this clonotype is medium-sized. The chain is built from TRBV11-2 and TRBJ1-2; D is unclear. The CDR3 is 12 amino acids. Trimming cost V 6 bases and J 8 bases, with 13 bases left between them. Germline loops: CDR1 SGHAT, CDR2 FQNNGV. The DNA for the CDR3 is TGTGCCAGCAGGACTGACGCGGGAGGCTACACCTTC. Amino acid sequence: CASRTDAGGYTF.

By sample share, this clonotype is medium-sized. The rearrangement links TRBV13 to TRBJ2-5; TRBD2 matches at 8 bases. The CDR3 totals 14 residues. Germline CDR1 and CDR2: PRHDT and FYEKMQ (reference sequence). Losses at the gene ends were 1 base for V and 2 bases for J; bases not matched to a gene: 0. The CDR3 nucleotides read TGTGCCAGCAGCTTAGCGGGGGGGCAAGAGACCCAGTACTTC. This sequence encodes CASSLAGGQETQYF.

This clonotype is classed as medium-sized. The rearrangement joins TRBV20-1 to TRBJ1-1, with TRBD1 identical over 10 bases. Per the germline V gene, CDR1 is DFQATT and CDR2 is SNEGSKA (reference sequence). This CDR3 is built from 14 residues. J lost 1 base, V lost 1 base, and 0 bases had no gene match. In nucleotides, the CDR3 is TGCAGTGCTAGAGGGGACAGGGGGAACACTGAAGCTTTCTTT. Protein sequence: CSARGDRGNTEAFF.

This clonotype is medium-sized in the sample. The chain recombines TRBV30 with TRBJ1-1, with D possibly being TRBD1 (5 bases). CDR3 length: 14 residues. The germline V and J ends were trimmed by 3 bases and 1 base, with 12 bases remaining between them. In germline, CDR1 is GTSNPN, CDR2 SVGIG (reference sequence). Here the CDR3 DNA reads TGTGCCTGGAGCCGGACAACCTCGAACACTGAAGCTTTCTTT. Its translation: CAWSRTTSNTEAFF. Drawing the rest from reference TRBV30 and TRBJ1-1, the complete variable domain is SQTIHQWPATLVQPVGSPLSLECTVEGTSNPNLYWYRQAAGRGLQLLFYSVGIGQISSEVPQNLSASRPQDRQFILSSKKLLLSDSGFYLCAWSRTTSNTEAFFGQGTRLTVV.

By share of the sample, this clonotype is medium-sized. The CDR3 is CASSPIGQNYNSPLHF. The CDR3 DNA follows: TGTGCCAGCAGCCCTATCGGACAGAATTATAATTCACCCCTCCACTTT. The V call is TRBV5-5, the J call TRBJ1-6; TRBD1 is a possible D gene (6 bases). The germline V gene has CDR1 SGHKS and CDR2 YYEKEE (reference sequence). Trimming shortened V by 4 bases and J by 4 bases, and 15 bases separated the two germline ends. CDR3 length: 16 residues. The whole variable domain, remainder taken from reference TRBV5-5 and TRBJ1-6, is DAGVTQSPTHLIKTRGQQVTLRCSPISGHKSVSWYQQVLGQGPQFIFQYYEKEERGRGNFPDRFSARQFPNYSSELNVNALLLGDSALYLCASSPIGQNYNSPLHFGNGTRLTVT.

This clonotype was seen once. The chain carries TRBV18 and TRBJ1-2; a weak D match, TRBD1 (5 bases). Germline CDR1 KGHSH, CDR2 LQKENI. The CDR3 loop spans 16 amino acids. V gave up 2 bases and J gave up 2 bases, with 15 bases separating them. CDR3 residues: CASSPYSGTVNYGYTF. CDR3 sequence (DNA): TGTGCCAGCTCACCATACTCCGGGACCGTCAACTATGGCTACACCTTC.

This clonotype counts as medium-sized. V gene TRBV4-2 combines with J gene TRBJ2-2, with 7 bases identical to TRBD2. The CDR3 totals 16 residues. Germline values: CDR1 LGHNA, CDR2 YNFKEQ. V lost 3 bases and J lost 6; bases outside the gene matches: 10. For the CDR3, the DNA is TGTGCCAGCAGCCACCAGCAGCGGGGCAGGGCCGGGGAGCTGTTTTTT. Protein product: CASSHQQRGRAGELFF.

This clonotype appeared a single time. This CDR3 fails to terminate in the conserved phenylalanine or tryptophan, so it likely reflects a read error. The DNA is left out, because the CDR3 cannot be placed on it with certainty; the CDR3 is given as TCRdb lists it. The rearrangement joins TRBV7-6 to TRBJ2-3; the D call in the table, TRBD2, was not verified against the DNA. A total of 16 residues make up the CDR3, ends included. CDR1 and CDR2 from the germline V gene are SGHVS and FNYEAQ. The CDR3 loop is CASSLASGENEQYFGP.

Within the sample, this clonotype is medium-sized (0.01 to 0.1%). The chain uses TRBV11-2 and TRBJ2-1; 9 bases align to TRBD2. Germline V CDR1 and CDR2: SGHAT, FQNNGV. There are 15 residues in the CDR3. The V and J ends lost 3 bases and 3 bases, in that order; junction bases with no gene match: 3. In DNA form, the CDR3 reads TGTGCCAGCAGCTTTAGCGGGAGAGGCTACAATGAGCAGTTCTTC. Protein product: CASSFSGRGYNEQFF.